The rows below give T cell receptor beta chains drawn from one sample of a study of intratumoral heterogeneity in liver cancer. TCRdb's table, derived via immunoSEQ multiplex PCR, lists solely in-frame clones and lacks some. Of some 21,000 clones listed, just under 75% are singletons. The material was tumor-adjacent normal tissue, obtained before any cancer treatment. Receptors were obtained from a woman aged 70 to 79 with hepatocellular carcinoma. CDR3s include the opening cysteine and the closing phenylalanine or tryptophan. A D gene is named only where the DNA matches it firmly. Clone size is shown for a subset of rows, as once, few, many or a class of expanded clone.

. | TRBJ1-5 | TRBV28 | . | TGTGCCAGCAGTTCCCTATGGGTGCGGGGTGAACCCCAGCATTTT | CASSSLWVRGEPQHF
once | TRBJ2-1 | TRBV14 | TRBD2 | TGTGCCAGCAGCCAAGATAGCGGGAGGGCCAATGAGCAGTTCTTC | CASSQDSGRANEQFF
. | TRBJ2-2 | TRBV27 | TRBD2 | TGTGCCAGCAGTTTCTTGCTAGCGGGACGGACCGGGGAGCTGTTTTTT | CASSFLLAGRTGELFF
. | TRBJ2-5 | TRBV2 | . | TGTGCCAGCAGTGAAGGGCATCACCCCCAGACCCAGTACTTC | CASSEGHHPQTQYF
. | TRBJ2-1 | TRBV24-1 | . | TGTGCCACCGCTCCCGGGACTGGGGATCTCAATGAGCAGTTCTTC | CATAPGTGDLNEQFF
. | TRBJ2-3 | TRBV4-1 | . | TGCGCCAGCAGCCAATCGCCTGCTAGCACAGATACGCAGTATTTT | CASSQSPASTDTQYF
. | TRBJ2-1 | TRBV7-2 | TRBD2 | TGTGCCAGCAGCTTCGGACGGGGGGGGAATGAGCAGTTCTTC | CASSFGRGGNEQFF
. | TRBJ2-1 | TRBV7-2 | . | TGTGCCAGCAGCCCTAACTATGAGCAGTTCTTC | CASSPNYEQFF
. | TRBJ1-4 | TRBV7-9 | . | TGTGCCAGCAGCTTTCCTCCGGGCCTTCTAGATTTAAACGAAAAACTGTTTTTT | CASSFPPGLLDLNEKLFF
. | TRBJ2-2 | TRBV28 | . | TGTGCCAGCAGGCGCGCGAACACCGGGGAGCTGTTTTTT | CASRRANTGELFF
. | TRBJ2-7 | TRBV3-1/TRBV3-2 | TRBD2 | TGTGCCAGCAGCCCCGGACTAGCGGGAGTTTTCTCCTACGAGCAGTACTTC | CASSPGLAGVFSYEQYF
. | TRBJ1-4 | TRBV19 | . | TGTGCCAGTACATCGGCAGCCCTTAATGAAAAACTGTTTTTT | CASTSAALNEKLFF
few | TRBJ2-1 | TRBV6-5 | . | TGTGCCAGCAGTTACTCGCCGGACAATGAGCAGTTCTTC | CASSYSPDNEQFF
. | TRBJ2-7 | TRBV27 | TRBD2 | TGTGCCGGATCTAGCGGGAGAGAAGGGAACTACGAGCAGTACTTC | CAGSSGREGNYEQYF
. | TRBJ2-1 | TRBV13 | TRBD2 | TGTGCCAGCAGCCCGCGACTAGCGGGAGGGCCAGGGGAGCAGTTCTTC | CASSPRLAGGPGEQFF
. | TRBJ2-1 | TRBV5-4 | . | TGTGCCAGCAGGCCTTTCGGCTACAATGAGCAGTTCTTC | CASRPFGYNEQFF
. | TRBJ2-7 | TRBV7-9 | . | TGTGCCAGCAGCGGTCGTGGGGAGCAGTACTTC | CASSGRGEQYF
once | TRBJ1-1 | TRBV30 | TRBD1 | TGTGCCTGGAGTCCTACAGGGGTTGAAGCTTTCTTT | CAWSPTGVEAFF
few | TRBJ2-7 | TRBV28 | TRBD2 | TGTGCCAGCAGTTTCTACGGGACTACCTACGAGCAGTACTTC | CASSFYGTTYEQYF
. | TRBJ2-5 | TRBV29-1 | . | TGCAGCGTTGACGAGGGTCTCCAAGAGACCCAGTACTTC | CSVDEGLQETQYF
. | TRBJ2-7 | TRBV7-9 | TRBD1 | TGTGCCAGCAGCTCAACCGGGACAGGGGGTTACGAGCAGTACTTC | CASSSTGTGGYEQYF
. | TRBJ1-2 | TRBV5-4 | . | TGTGCCAGCAGCGTGACCGAGGGGTTCTATGGCTACACCTTC | CASSVTEGFYGYTF
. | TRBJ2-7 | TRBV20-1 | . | TGCAGTGCTAGTGCCGGGGCCGGCGCTAGTACCTACGAGCAGTACTTC | CSASAGAGASTYEQYF
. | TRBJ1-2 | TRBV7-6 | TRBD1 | TGTGCCAGCAGCTTAGCTTCCGGGACAGGGTTGGTCTATGGCTACACCTTC | CASSLASGTGLVYGYTF
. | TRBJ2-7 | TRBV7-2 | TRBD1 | TGTGCCAGCAGGTCCGGGACAGCCTGGGCAGAGCAGTACTTC | CASRSGTAWAEQYF
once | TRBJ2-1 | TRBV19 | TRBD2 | TGTGCCAGTAGGCCCCCGGGTAGCGGGAGGAATGAGCAGTTCTTC | CASRPPGSGRNEQFF
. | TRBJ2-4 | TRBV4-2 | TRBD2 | TGTGCCAGCAGCCAGGAACTAGCGGGACTCAAAAACATTCAGTACTTC | CASSQELAGLKNIQYF
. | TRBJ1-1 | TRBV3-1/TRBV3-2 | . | TGTGCCAGCAGCCAGTATCGTAACTCTGAAGCTTTCTTT | CASSQYRNSEAFF
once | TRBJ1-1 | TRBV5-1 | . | TGCGCCAGCAGCGGCCGGGAGAACACTGAAGCTTTCTTT | CASSGRENTEAFF
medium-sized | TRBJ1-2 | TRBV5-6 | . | TGTGCCAGCAGGCGGACAGCCAACTATGGCTACACCTTC | CASRRTANYGYTF
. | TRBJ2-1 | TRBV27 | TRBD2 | TGTGCCAGCAGTTTAAGAGGAGGTCCGACTAGCATAACTTCCAATGAGCAGTTCTTC | CASSLRGGPTSITSNEQFF
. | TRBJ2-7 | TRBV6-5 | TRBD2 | TGTGCCAGCACTAGCGGGAATGGCTACGAGCAGTACTTC | CASTSGNGYEQYF
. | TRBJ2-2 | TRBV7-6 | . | TGTGCCAGCAGCCCAACGAACACCGGGGAGCTGTTTTTT | CASSPTNTGELFF
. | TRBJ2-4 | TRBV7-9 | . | TGTGCCAGCAGCTCAGGGGAAGGTGGAGCCAAAAACATTCAGTACTTC | CASSSGEGGAKNIQYF
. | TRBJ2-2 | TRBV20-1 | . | TGCAGTGCTAGTCGCCCCACCGGGGAGCTGTTTTTT | CSASRPTGELFF
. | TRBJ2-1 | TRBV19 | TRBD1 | TGTGCCAGTAGTCTTAACACCGGGACAGCCACCTTGACTAAACCCTACAATGAGCAGTTCTTC | CASSLNTGTATLTKPYNEQFF
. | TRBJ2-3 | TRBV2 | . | TGTGCCAGCAGTGTACGGGGGACAGATACGCAGTATTTT | CASSVRGTDTQYF
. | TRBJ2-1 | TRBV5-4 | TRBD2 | TGTGCCAGCAGCCCTCATCTAGCGGGAGGCTCTTACAATGAGCAGTTCTTC | CASSPHLAGGSYNEQFF
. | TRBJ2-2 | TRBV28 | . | TGTGCCAGCAGTTTAAGACTAACGAACACCGGGGAGCTGTTTTTT | CASSLRLTNTGELFF
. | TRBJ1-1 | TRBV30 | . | TGTGCCTGGAGTCCAGTGGGACACTTAAAGGGAGAAGCTTTCTTT | CAWSPVGHLKGEAFF
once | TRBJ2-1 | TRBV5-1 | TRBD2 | TGCGCCAGCAGCTCAGGACTAGCGGGGCACAATGAGCAGTTCTTC | CASSSGLAGHNEQFF
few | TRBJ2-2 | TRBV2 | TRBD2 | TGTGCCAGCAGTCCGGGACTAGGGAACACCGGGGAGCTGTTTTTT | CASSPGLGNTGELFF
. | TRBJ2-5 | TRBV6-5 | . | TGTGCCAGCAGACTGCCGGGAAAAGCCGCGGAGACCCAGTACTTC | CASRLPGKAAETQYF
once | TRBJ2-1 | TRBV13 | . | TGTGCCAGCAGCGTAAAACTTAGAGGGGAGCAGTTCTTC | CASSVKLRGEQFF